A single sample gave rise to the 20 T cell receptor beta chains below, sequenced in a study of Graves' ophthalmopathy and Graves' hyperthyroidism. RNA transcripts were the source from which TCR beta CDR3 regions were amplified. A first-round RT-PCR used HTBI primers, followed by a second-round multiplex PCR. From the multiplex PCR reads, TCRdb called clonotypes with MiXCR, one entry per CDR3 protein. The sample lists hundreds of thousands of distinct CDR3 sequences, around 50% occurring once. Sequencing was carried out using peripheral blood. The receptor set was obtained from an adult man with Graves' ophthalmopathy.

J is TRBJ2-7 and V is TRBV2; TRBD2 matches 12 bases. Germline loops: CDR1 SNHLY, CDR2 FYNNEI. The length of the CDR3 is 15 residues. Trimming took 6 bases from V and 5 from J; bases not matched to a gene: 8. This chain's CDR3 is CASSLLAGGGDEQYF. The CDR3 nucleotides are TGTGCCAGCAGCTTACTAGCGGGAGGCGGCGACGAGCAGTACTTC.

This clonotype was detected ten times or more. The V call is TRBV29-1, the J call TRBJ2-7; possibly TRBD2 for D (6 bases). The CDR3 contains 13 residues. V shed 6 bases and J shed 3 bases, with 15 bases lying between them. CDR1 and CDR2 (germline): SQVTM, ANQGSEA. As DNA, the CDR3 is TGCAGCGTGTCGGGGGTCCTCCTCTACGAGCAGTACTTC. Protein: CSVSGVLLYEQYF.

Only a few counts were recorded for this clonotype. V gene TRBV6-5 combines with J gene TRBJ1-2; D not certain. CDR1 MNHEY and CDR2 SVGAGI come from the germline V gene. V was clipped by 2 bases and J by 5 bases, with 9 bases between them. The CDR3 extends over 13 amino acids. DNA for the CDR3: TGTGCCAGCAGTTACGATAGAGAATATGGCTACACCTTC. This codes for CASSYDREYGYTF.

J is TRBJ2-5 and V is TRBV12-3 or TRBV12-4, with D possibly being TRBD1 (5 bases). V was clipped by 6 bases and J by 0 bases, with 14 bases between them. This CDR3 spans 15 amino acids. The CDR3 DNA is TGTGCCAGCAGCCCGCCAGGGAAGTACCAAGAGACCCAGTACTTC. This codes for CASSPPGKYQETQYF.

This chain connects TRBV29-1 to TRBJ1-2, with TRBD1 identical over 11 bases. The ends lost 3 bases at V and 8 bases at J; junction bases unmatched: 8. The CDR3 runs to 14 residues. Germline values: CDR1 SQVTM, CDR2 ANQGSEA. The DNA of the CDR3 is TGCAGCGTTGAGATAGGACAGGGGGCATGGGGCTACACCTTC. This encodes CSVEIGQGAWGYTF.

The chain recombines TRBV6-1 with TRBJ2-7, with 9 bases fitting TRBD2. CDR1 MNHNS and CDR2 SASEGT come from the germline V gene. The junction had 8 bases not matched to a gene; V was cut back by 8 bases and J by 3 bases. The CDR3 contains 14 residues. The CDR3 DNA sequence: TGTGCCAGCTTCGGACTAGCGTCGAGCTACGAGCAGTACTTC. Its protein product is CASFGLASSYEQYF.

About this clonotype: One end of the junction is discordant with germline, which a read error may explain. The chain joins TRBV12-3 or TRBV12-4 to TRBJ1-1; D is ambiguous. The CDR3 spans 13 residues. As DNA, the CDR3 is TGTGCCAGCAGTTTGGTCGAGAACACTGGAGCTTTCTTT. Translated, it gives CASSLVENTGAFF.

This chain joins TRBV20-1 and TRBJ2-7, with 13 bases identical to TRBD2. The germline gives CDR1 DFQATT, CDR2 SNEGSKA (reference sequence). Trimming cost V 5 bases and J 0 bases; bases outside gene matches: 7. The CDR3 spans 16 residues. Here the CDR3 reads CSASGLAGRDSYEQYF. CDR3 nucleotides: TGCAGTGCTTCGGGACTAGCGGGACGGGACTCCTACGAGCAGTACTTC.

The chain carries TRBV5-1 and TRBJ2-7; TRBD2 is a possible D gene (6 bases). The CDR3 has 14 residues. Trimming removed 5 bases from V and 4 bases from J, with 16 bases in between. From germline, CDR1 is SGHRS and CDR2 YFSETQ. In DNA, the CDR3 is TGCGCCAGCAGGGGAGGAGGCGCGAAGTACGAGCAGTACTTC. This codes for CASRGGGAKYEQYF.

The chain recombines TRBV5-4 with TRBJ1-2, with TRBD1 as a possible D gene (5 bases). Germline CDR1 reads SGHNT; CDR2 reads YYREEE (reference sequence). V lost 4 bases to trimming and J lost 8 bases, with 21 bases between them. The CDR3 spans 15 residues. The CDR3 sequence: CASSPSVRGEMGYTF. CDR3 DNA: TGTGCCAGCAGCCCCTCCGTTAGGGGAGAAATGGGCTACACCTTC.

The rearrangement joins TRBV20-1 to TRBJ1-2; 10 positions match TRBD1. Germline V gene sequence: CDR1 DFQATT, CDR2 SNEGSKA (reference sequence). The J segment lost 7 bases and the V segment lost 6 bases, leaving 8 bases of the junction unmatched. This CDR3 is built from 13 residues. The CDR3 sequence: CSAPTGGGGGYTF. The CDR3 DNA follows: TGCAGTGCCCCGACAGGGGGCGGGGGTGGCTACACCTTC.

The J gene is TRBJ1-1, the V gene TRBV4-3; maybe TRBD1 (6 bases). V shed 4 bases and J shed 0 bases, with 12 bases lying between them. Germline V lookup: CDR1 LGHNA, CDR2 YSLEER. The CDR3 is 15 amino acids. The CDR3 spells CASSPRTALNTEAFF. The CDR3 DNA reads as TGCGCCAGCAGCCCACGGACAGCGTTGAACACTGAAGCTTTCTTT.

This clonotype was seen only a few times. The chain recombines TRBV20-1 with TRBJ2-2, with D unresolved. The length of the CDR3 is 13 residues. Looked up from germline, CDR1 is DFQATT and CDR2 is SNEGSKA (reference sequence). V was cut by 0 bases and J by 6 bases, with 8 bases left in between. CDR3 region: CSARDIGSGELFF. The DNA for the CDR3 is TGCAGTGCTAGAGATATAGGCTCCGGGGAGCTGTTTTTT.

V is TRBV14 and J is TRBJ1-2; no clear D. Trimming removed 1 base from V and 7 bases from J, with 13 bases in between. The CDR3 consists of 14 residues. CDR1 and CDR2 from the germline V gene are SGHDN and FVKESK. Here the CDR3 DNA reads TGTGCCAGCAGCCAAGTGTCGGGGTATGGTGGCTACACCTTC. This translates into CASSQVSGYGGYTF.

The table lists this clonotype with a count of one. The chain uses TRBV6-5 and TRBJ2-7, with 7 bases matching TRBD1. Germline V gene sequence: CDR1 MNHEY, CDR2 SVGAGI. Trimming took 7 bases from V and 2 from J; bases not matched to a gene: 5. This CDR3 comprises 13 residues. The CDR3 protein is CASTGTVAYEQYF. The CDR3, as DNA: TGTGCCAGCACCGGGACAGTCGCCTACGAGCAGTACTTC.

The chain couples TRBV12-3 or TRBV12-4 to TRBJ2-5, with D tentatively TRBD2 (6 bases). The V end was cut by 7 bases, the J end by 1 base, with 19 bases between. This CDR3 has 16 amino acids. Written as DNA, the CDR3 is TGTGCCAGCACCCCCGGGCGGAGTAGCGGCCAAGAGACCCAGTACTTC. Protein sequence: CASTPGRSSGQETQYF.

The chain uses TRBV6-1 and TRBJ2-7; no definite D call. V was shortened by 5 bases and J by 0 bases, with 8 bases between the two germline ends. Germline CDR1 MNHNS, CDR2 SASEGT. The CDR3 is made up of 13 amino acids. The CDR3 spells CASSLWASYEQYF. The CDR3 nucleotides are TGTGCCAGCAGTTTGTGGGCCTCCTACGAGCAGTACTTC.

This clonotype was recorded a few times. The V call is TRBV7-2, the J call TRBJ2-5, with D perhaps TRBD2 (6 bases). V shed 3 bases and J shed 2 bases, with 19 bases lying between them. Germline V gene sequence: CDR1 SGHTA, CDR2 FQGNSA. The CDR3 extends over 17 amino acids. CDR3 loop: CASSLWLVPSAQETQYF. The DNA for the CDR3 is TGTGCCAGCAGCTTGTGGCTGGTTCCTAGCGCACAAGAGACCCAGTACTTC. Together with reference TRBV7-2 and TRBJ2-5, the CDR3 gives the full variable domain: GAGVSQSPSNKVTEKGKDVELRCDPISGHTALYWYRQSLGQGLEFLIYFQGNSAPDKSGLPSDRFSAERTGGSVSTLTIQRTQQEDSAVYLCASSLWLVPSAQETQYFGPGTRLLVL.

The V and J genes are TRBV12-3 or TRBV12-4 and TRBJ1-3; D gene uncertain. The V end lost 8 bases, the J end lost 0 bases, and 11 bases lay between the germline ends. This CDR3 comprises 14 residues. The CDR3 loop reads CASSGLSSGNTIYF. The CDR3 DNA reads TGTGCCAGCTCAGGCCTAAGCTCTGGAAACACCATATATTTT.

This clonotype occurred a few times. The chain employs TRBV7-9 and TRBJ1-5; D not certain. The CDR3 is 12 amino acids. With 5 bases removed from V and 4 bases from J, the gap between germline ends came to 6 bases. The germline V gene encodes CDR1 SEHNR and CDR2 FQNEAQ (reference sequence). The CDR3 nucleotides read TGTGCCAGCAGCCGTGAAAATCAGCCCCAGCATTTT. Its protein is CASSRENQPQHF.